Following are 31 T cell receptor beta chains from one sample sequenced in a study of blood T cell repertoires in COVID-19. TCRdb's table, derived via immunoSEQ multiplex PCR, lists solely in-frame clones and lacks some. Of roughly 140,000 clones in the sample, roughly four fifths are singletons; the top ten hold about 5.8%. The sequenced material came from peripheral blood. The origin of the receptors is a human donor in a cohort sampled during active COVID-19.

DNA for the CDR3: TGTGCCAGCAGCCCCCGGGCGGGACTGCTGTTTTTT. Protein: CASSPRAGLLFF. The rearrangement uses TRBV7-9 and TRBJ1-4, with a possible D match to TRBD1 (5 bases). Trimming took 5 bases from V and 14 from J, leaving 15 bases between them. Germline loops: CDR1 SEHNR, CDR2 FQNEAQ (reference sequence). This CDR3 comprises 12 residues. Complete variable domain (other parts from reference TRBV7-9 and TRBJ1-4): DTGVSQNPRHKITKRGQNVTFRCDPISEHNRLYWYRQTLGQGPEFLTYFQNEAQLEKSRLLSDRFSAERPKGSFSTLEIQRTEQGDSAMYLCASSPRAGLLFFGSGTQLSVL.

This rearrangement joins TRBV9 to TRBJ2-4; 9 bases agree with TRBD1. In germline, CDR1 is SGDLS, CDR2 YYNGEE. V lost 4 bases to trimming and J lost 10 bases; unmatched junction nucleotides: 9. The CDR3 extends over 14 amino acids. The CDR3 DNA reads TGTGCCAGCAGCCCACGGACAGGGGTGCCTATTCAGTACTTC. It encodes CASSPRTGVPIQYF.

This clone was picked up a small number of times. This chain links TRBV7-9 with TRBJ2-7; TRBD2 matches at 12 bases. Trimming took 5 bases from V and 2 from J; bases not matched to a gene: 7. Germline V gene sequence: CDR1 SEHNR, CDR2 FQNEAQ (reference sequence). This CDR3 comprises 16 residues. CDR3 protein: CASSAPTSGGTYEQYF. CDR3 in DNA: TGTGCCAGCAGCGCACCCACTAGCGGGGGGACCTACGAGCAGTACTTC.

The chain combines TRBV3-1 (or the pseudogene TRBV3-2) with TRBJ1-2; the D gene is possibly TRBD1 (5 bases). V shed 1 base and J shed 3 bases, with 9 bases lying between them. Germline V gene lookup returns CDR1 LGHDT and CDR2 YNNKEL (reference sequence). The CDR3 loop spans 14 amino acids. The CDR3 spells CASSQAIRDYGYTF. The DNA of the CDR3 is TGTGCCAGCAGCCAAGCGATCAGGGACTATGGCTACACCTTC.

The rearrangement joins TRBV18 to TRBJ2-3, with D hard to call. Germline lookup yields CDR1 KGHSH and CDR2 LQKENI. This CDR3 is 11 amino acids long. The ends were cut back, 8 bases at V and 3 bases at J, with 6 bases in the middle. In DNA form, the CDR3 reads TGTGCCAGCCAAAATACAGATACGCAGTATTTT. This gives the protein CASQNTDTQYF.

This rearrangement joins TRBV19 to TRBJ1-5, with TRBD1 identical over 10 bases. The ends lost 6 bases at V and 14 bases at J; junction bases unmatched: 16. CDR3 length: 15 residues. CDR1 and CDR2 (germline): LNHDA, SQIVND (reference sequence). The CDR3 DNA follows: TGTGCCAGTAGCCTAAGGGGGACAGGGGTTGTTTTGAAGCATTTT. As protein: CASSLRGTGVVLKHF.

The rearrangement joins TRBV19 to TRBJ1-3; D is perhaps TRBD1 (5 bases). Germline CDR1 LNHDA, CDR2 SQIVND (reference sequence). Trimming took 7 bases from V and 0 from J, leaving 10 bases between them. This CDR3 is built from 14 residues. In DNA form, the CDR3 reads TGTGCCAGTACCTCAGGGTACTCTGGAAACACCATATATTTT. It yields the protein CASTSGYSGNTIYF.

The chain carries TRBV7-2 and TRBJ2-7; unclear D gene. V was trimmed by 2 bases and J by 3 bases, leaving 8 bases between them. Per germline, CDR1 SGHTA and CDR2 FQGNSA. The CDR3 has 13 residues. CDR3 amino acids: CASSLNSGYEQYF. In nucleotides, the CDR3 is TGTGCCAGCAGCTTAAATTCCGGCTACGAGCAGTACTTC.

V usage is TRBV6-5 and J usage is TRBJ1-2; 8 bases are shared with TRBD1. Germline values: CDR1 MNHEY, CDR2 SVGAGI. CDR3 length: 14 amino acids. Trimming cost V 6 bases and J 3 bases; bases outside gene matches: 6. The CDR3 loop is CASRITGGDYGYTF. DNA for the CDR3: TGTGCCAGCAGGATAACAGGGGGGGACTATGGCTACACCTTC.

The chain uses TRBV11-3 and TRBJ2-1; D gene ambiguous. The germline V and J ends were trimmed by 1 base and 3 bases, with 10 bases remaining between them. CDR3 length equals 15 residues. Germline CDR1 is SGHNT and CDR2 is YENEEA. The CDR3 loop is CASSLAAQDYNEQFF. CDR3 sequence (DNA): TGTGCCAGCAGCTTAGCCGCGCAGGACTACAATGAGCAGTTCTTC.

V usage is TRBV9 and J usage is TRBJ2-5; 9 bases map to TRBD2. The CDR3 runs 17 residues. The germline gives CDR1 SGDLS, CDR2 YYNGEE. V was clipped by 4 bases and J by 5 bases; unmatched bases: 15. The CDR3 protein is CASSPRVAGAPGETQYF. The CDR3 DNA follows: TGTGCCAGCAGCCCCCGGGTAGCGGGGGCTCCCGGGGAGACCCAGTACTTC. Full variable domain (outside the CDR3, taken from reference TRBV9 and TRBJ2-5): DSGVTQTPKHLITATGQRVTLRCSPRSGDLSVYWYQQSLDQGLQFLIQYYNGEERAKGNILERFSAQQFPDLHSELNLSSLELGDSALYFCASSPRVAGAPGETQYFGPGTRLLVL.

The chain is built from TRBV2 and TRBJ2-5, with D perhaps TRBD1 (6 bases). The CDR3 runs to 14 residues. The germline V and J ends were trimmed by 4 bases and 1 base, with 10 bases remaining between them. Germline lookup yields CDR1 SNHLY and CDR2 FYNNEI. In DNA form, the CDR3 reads TGTGCCAGCAGTGGAGGCAGGGGCCAAGAGACCCAGTACTTC. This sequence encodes CASSGGRGQETQYF.

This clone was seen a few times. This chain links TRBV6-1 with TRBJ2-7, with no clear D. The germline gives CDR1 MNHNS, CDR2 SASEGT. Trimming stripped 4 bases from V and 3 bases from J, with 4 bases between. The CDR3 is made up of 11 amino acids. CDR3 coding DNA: TGTGCCAGCAGTGGAGTCTACGAGCAGTACTTC. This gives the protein CASSGVYEQYF.

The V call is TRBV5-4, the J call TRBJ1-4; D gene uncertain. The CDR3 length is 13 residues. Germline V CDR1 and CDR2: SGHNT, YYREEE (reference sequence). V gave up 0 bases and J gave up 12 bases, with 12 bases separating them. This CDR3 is CASSLVRGTELFF. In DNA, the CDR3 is TGTGCCAGCAGCTTGGTTCGGGGAACGGAACTGTTTTTT.

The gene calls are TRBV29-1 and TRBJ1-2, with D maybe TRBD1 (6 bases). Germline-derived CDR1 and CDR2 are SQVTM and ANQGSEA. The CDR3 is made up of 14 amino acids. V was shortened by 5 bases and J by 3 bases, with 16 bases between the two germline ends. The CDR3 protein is CSVKTGTLDYGYTF. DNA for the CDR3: TGCAGCGTTAAAACCGGGACATTGGACTATGGCTACACCTTC.

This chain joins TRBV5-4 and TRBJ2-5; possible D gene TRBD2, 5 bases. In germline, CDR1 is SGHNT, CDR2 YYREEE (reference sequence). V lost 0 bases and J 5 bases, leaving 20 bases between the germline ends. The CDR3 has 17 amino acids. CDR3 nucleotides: TGTGCCAGCAGCTTGGCGAGGACCCGGGGTCGCGTTGAGACCCAGTACTTC. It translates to CASSLARTRGRVETQYF. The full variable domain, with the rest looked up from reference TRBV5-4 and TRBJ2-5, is ETGVTQSPTHLIKTRGQQVTLRCSSQSGHNTVSWYQQALGQGPQFIFQYYREEENGRGNFPPRFSGLQFPNYSSELNVNALELDDSALYLCASSLARTRGRVETQYFGPGTRLLVL.

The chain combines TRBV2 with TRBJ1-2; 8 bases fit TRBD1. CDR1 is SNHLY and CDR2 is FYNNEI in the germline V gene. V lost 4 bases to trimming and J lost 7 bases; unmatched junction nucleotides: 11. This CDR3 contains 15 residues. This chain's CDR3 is CASSALRQGISGYTF. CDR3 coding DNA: TGTGCCAGCAGTGCCTTGAGACAGGGGATTAGTGGCTACACCTTC.

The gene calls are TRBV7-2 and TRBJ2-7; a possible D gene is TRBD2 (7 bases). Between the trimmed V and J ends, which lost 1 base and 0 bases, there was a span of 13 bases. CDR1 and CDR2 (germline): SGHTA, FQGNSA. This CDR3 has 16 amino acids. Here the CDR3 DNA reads TGTGCCAGCAGCTTAGGAGGGAGGGGGAGCTCCTACGAGCAGTACTTC. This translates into CASSLGGRGSSYEQYF.

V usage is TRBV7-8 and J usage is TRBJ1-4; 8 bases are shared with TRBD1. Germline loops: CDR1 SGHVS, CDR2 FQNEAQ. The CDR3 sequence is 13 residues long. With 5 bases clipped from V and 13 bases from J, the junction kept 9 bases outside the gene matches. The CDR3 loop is CASSLDRGRSLFF. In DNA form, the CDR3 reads TGTGCCAGCAGCCTTGACAGGGGCCGGTCACTGTTTTTT. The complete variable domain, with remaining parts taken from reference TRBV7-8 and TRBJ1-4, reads GAGVSQSPRYKVAKRGQDVALRCDPISGHVSLFWYQQALGQGPEFLTYFQNEAQLDKSGLPSDRFFAERPEGSVSTLKIQRTQQEDSAVYLCASSLDRGRSLFFGSGTQLSVL.

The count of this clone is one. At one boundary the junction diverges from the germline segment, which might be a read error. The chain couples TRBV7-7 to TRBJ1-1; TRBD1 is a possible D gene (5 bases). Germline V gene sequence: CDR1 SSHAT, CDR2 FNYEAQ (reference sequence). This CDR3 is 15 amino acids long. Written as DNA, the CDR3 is TGTGCTAGCAGCTTACTCGGACACCCGAACACTGAAGCTTTCTTT. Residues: CASSLLGHPNTEAFF.

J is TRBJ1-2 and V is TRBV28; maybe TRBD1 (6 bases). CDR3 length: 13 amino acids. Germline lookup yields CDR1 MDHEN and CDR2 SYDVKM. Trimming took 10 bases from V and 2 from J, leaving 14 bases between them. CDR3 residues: CATSLGANYGYTF. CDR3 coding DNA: TGTGCCACATCCCTGGGGGCGAACTATGGCTACACCTTC.

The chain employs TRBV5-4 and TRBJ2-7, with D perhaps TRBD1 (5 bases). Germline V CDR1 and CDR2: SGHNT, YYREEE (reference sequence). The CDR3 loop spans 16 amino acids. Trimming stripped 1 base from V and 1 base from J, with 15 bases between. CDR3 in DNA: TGTGCCAGCAGCTTGTGGCGGCAGGGTGGATCCTACGAGCAGTACTTC. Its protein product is CASSLWRQGGSYEQYF.

The CDR3 loop reads CASRDRGRETQYF. The CDR3 nucleotides are TGCGCCAGCAGGGACAGGGGGAGGGAGACCCAGTACTTC. The chain uses TRBV10-1 and TRBJ2-5; TRBD1 matches at 10 bases. The V and J ends lost 6 bases and 5 bases, in that order; junction bases with no gene match: 3. The V gene's germline CDR1 is WNHNN and CDR2 SYGVQD (reference sequence). This CDR3 spans 13 amino acids.

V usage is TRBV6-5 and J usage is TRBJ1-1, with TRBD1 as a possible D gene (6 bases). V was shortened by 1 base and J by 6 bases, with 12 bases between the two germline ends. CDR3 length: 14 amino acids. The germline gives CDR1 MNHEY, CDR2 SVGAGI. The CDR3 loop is CASSYYREIAEAFF. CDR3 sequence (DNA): TGTGCCAGCAGTTACTACAGGGAGATCGCTGAAGCTTTCTTT.

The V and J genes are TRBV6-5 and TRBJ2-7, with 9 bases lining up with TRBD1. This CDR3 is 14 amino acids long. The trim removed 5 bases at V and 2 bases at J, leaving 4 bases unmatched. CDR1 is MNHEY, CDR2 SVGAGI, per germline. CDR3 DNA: TGTGCCAGCAGTACCCGACAGGGGGCCTACGAGCAGTACTTC. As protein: CASSTRQGAYEQYF.

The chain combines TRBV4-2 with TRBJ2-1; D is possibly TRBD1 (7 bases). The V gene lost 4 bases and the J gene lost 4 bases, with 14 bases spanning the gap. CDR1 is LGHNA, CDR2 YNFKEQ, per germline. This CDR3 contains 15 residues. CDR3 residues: CASSPRQGGYNEQFF. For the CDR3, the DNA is TGTGCCAGCAGCCCTAGACAGGGAGGTTACAATGAGCAGTTCTTC.

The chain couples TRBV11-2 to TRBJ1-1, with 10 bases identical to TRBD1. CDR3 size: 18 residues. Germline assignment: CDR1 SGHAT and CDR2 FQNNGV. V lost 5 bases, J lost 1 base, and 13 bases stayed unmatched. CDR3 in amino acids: CASSPTGQGTGENTEAFF. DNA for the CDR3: TGTGCCAGCAGCCCAACGGGACAGGGGACGGGGGAGAACACTGAAGCTTTCTTT.

For the CDR3, the DNA is TGCGCCAGCAGCCTCCGGGACAGGGGCACCGGGGAGCTGTTTTTT. It translates to CASSLRDRGTGELFF. The rearrangement uses TRBV5-1 and TRBJ2-2; 10 nucleotides match TRBD1. The V gene's germline CDR1 is SGHRS and CDR2 YFSETQ. V trimming: 4 bases; J trimming: 4 bases; junction bases outside the gene matches: 4. This CDR3 contains 15 residues.

The CDR3 loop reads CASSVWNTGELFF. The CDR3 DNA reads as TGTGCCAGCAGCGTCTGGAACACCGGGGAGCTGTTTTTT. The rearrangement joins TRBV9 to TRBJ2-2, with unresolved D. V lost 2 bases to trimming and J lost 1 base, with 3 bases between them. The CDR3 runs to 13 residues. Germline-derived CDR1 and CDR2 are SGDLS and YYNGEE.

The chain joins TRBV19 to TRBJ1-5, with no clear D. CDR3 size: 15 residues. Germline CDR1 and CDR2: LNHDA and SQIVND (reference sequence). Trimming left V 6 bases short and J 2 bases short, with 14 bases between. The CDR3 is CASRVNSGGNQPQHF. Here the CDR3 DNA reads TGTGCCAGTAGGGTCAATTCGGGAGGCAATCAGCCCCAGCATTTT.

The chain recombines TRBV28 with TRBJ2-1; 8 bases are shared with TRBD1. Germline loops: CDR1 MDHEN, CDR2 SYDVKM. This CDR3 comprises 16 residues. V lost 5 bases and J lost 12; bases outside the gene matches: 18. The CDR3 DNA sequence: TGTGCCAGCAGTCCCACCAGGGGGCGGCTTTTTGGGGGGCAGTTCTTC. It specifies CASSPTRGRLFGGQFF.